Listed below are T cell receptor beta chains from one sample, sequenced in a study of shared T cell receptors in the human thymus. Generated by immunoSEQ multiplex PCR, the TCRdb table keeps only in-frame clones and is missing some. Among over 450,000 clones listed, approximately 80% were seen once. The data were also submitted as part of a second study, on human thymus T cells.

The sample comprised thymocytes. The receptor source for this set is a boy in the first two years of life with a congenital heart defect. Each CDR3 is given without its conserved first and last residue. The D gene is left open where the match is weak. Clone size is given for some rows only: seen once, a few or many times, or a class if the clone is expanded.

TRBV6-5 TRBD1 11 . ASTGGQGGEQY
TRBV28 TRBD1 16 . ASSTPINRGSSGNTIY
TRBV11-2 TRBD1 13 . ASSFGTAGGAEAF
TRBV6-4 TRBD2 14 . ASSEGGTSGRNEQF
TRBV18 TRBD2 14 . ASSPGTSGRPYEQY
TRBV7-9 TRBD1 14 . ASSCVNGQGAYEQY
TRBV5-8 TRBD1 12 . ASSLGQGDYGYT
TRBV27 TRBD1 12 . ASNRDRGSNEQF
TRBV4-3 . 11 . ASSSPTDYGYT
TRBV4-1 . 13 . ASRYLGGPGDEQY
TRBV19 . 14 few ASSIDRSLSNQPQH
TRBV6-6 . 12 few ASSFDSSNQPQH
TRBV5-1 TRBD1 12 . ASSGTGGTYEQY
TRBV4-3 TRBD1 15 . ASSQVYRDSNTGELF
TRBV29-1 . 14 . SAIPTGFSPTYEQY
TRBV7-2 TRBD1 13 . ASSLRDRGRGGYT
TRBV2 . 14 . AGSPDNRLAKNIQY
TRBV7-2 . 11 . ASSHGWGVTQY
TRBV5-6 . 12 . ASSLGTTQLEQY
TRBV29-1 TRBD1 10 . SVESAGGEQY
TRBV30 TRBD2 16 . AWSDKGLAGSRRYEQY
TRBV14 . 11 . ASSQMRSYGYT
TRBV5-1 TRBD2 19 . ASSGPGGGGLAGPVWGEQY
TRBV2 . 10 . ASGGKNYGYT
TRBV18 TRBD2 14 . ASSTSGKENTGELF
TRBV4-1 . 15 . ASSQDWEGVSSYEQY
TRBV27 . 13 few ASSVYRARIEKLF
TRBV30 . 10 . AWSDGSETQY
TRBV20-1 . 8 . SVSQETQY
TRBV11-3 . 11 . ASSTHSTGELF
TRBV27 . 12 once ASSPDQGTTEAF
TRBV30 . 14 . AWARATVRANQPQH
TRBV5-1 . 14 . ASSLRGGESNYGYT
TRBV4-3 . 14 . ASSQVPNTVDQPQH
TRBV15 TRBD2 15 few ATSRGERWGTSNEQF
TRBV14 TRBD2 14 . ASSHRSSGSSYEQY
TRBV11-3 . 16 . ASSLEPPSRSTNEKLF
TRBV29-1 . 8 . SVTDTEAF
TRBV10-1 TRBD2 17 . ASSGGSETSAEIYYEQY
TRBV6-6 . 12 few ASSYSGSSYEQY